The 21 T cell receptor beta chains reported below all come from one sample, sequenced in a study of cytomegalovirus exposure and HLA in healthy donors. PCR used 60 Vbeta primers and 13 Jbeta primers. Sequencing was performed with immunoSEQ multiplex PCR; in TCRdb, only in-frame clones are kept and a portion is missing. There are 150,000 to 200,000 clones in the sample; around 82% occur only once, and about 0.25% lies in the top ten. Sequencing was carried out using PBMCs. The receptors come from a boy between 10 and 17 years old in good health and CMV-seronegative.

CDR3 sequence reads: CASSLAATTGELFF. CDR3 in DNA: TGTGCCAGCAGCTTAGCCGCTACCACCGGGGAGCTGTTTTTT. V usage is TRBV7-9 and J usage is TRBJ2-2; no firm D call. Trimming removed 0 bases from V and 4 bases from J, with 6 bases in between. The CDR3 totals 14 residues. Germline CDR1 and CDR2: SEHNR and FQNEAQ (reference sequence).

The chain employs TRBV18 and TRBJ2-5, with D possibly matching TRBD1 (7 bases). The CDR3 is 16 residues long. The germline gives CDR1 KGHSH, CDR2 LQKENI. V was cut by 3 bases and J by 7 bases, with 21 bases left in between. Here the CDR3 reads CASSPAGGLKMGTQYF. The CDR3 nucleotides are TGTGCCAGCTCACCTGCAGGGGGGCTAAAGATGGGGACCCAGTACTTC.

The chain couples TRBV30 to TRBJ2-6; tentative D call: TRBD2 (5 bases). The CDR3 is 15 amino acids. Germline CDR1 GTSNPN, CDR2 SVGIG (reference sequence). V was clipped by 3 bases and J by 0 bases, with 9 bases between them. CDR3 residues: CAWSGGISGANVLTF. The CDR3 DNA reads TGTGCCTGGAGCGGAGGAATCTCTGGGGCCAACGTCCTGACTTTC.

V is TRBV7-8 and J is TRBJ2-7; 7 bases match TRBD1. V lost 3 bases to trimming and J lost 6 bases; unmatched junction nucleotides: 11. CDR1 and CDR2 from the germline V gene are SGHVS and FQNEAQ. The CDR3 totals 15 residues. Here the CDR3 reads CASSFRQGPRGEQYF. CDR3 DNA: TGTGCCAGCAGCTTCAGACAGGGCCCAAGGGGCGAGCAGTACTTC.

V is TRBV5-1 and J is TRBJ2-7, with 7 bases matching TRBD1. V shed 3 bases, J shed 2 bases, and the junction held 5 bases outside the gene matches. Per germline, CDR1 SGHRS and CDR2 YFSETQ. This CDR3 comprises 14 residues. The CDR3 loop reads CASSYRGQTYEQYF. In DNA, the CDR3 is TGCGCCAGCAGCTACAGGGGCCAGACCTACGAGCAGTACTTC.

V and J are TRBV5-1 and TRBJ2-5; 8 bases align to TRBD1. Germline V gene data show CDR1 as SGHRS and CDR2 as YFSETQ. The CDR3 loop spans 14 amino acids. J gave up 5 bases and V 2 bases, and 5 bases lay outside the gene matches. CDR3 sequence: CASSLRTGIETQYF. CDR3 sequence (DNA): TGCGCCAGCAGCTTACGGACAGGGATCGAGACCCAGTACTTC. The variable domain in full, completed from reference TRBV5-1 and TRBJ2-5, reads KAGVTQTPRYLIKTRGQQVTLSCSPISGHRSVSWYQQTPGQGLQFLFEYFSETQRNKGNFPGRFSGRQFSNSRSEMNVSTLELGDSALYLCASSLRTGIETQYFGPGTRLLVL.

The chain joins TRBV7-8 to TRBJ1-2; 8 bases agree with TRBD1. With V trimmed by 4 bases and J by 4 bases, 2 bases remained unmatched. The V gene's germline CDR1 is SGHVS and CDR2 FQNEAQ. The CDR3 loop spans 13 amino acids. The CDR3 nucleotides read TGTGCCAGCAGCTACGGACAGGGCTATGGCTACACCTTC. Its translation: CASSYGQGYGYTF.

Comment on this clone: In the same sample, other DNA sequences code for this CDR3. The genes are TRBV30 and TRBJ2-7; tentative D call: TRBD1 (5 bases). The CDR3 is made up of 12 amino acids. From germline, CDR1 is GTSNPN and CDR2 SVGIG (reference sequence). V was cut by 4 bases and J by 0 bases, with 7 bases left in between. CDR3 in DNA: TGTGCCTGGACCAGGGACTCCTACGAGCAGTACTTC. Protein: CAWTRDSYEQYF.

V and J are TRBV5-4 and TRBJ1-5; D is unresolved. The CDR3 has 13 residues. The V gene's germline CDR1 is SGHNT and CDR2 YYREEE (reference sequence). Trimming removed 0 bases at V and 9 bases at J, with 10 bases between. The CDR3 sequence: CASSLGGVGPQHF. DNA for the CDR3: TGTGCCAGCAGCTTGGGCGGCGTCGGGCCCCAGCATTTT. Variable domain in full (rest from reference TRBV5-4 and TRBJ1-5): ETGVTQSPTHLIKTRGQQVTLRCSSQSGHNTVSWYQQALGQGPQFIFQYYREEENGRGNFPPRFSGLQFPNYSSELNVNALELDDSALYLCASSLGGVGPQHFGDGTRLSIL.

The CDR3 is CASSLDGWNEQYF. The CDR3 DNA follows: TGTGCCAGCAGCTTAGACGGGTGGAACGAGCAGTACTTC. J is TRBJ2-7 and V is TRBV5-6; D unresolved. The ends were cut back, 2 bases at V and 5 bases at J, with 11 bases in the middle. This CDR3 contains 13 residues. From germline, CDR1 is SGHDT and CDR2 YYEEEE.

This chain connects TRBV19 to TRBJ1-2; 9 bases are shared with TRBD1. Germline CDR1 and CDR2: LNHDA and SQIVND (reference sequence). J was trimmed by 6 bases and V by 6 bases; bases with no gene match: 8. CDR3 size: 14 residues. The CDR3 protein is CASSPSTGGNGYTF. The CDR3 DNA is TGTGCCAGTAGCCCCTCGACAGGGGGAAATGGCTACACCTTC.

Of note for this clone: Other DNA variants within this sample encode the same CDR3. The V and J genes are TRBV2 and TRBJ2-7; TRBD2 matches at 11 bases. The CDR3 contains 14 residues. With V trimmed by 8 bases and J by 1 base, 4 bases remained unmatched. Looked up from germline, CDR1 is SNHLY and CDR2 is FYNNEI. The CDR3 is CASPGTSGSYEQYF. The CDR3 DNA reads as TGTGCCAGCCCCGGGACTAGCGGATCCTACGAGCAGTACTTC.

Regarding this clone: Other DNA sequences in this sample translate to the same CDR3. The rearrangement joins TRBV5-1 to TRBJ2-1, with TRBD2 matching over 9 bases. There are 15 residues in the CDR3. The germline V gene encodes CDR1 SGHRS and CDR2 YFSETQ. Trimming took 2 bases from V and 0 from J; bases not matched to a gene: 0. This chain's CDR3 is CASSLLAGSYNEQFF. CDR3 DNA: TGCGCCAGCAGCTTACTAGCGGGCTCCTACAATGAGCAGTTCTTC. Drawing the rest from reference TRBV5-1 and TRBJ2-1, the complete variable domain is KAGVTQTPRYLIKTRGQQVTLSCSPISGHRSVSWYQQTPGQGLQFLFEYFSETQRNKGNFPGRFSGRQFSNSRSEMNVSTLELGDSALYLCASSLLAGSYNEQFFGPGTRLTVL.

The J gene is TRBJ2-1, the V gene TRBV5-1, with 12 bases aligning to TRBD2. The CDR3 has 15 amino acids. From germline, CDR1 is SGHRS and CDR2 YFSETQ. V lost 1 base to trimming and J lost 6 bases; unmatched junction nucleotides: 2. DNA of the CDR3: TGCGCCAGCAGCTTGATGACTAGCGGGGGCAATGAGCAGTTCTTC. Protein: CASSLMTSGGNEQFF.

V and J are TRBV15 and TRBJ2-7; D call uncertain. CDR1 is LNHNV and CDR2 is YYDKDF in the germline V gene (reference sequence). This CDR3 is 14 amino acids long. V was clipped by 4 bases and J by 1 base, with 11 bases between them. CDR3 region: CATSTQLLSYEQYF. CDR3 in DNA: TGTGCCACCAGCACCCAACTACTATCCTACGAGCAGTACTTC.

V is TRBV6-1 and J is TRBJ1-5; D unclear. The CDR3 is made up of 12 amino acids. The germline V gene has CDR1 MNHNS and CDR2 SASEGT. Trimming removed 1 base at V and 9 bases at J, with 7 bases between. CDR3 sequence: CASSEGATPQHF. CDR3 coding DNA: TGTGCCAGCAGTGAAGGAGCGACGCCCCAGCATTTT.

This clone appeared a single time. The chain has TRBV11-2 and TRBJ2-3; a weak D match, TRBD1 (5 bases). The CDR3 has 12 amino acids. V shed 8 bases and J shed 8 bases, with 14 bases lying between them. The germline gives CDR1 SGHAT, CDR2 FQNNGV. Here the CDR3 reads CASLRVQGTQYF. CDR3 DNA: TGTGCCAGCTTACGGGTGCAGGGTACGCAGTATTTT.

This CDR3 reads CASSPDSRSYEQYF. The DNA of the CDR3 is TGTGCCAGCAGCCCGGACTCACGCTCCTACGAGCAGTACTTC. J is TRBJ2-5 and V is TRBV5-4; tentative D call: TRBD2 (5 bases). The end of the DNA fits TRBJ2-7 better, so the J call may be wrong. This CDR3 is 14 amino acids long. Germline V CDR1 and CDR2: SGHNT, YYREEE (reference sequence).

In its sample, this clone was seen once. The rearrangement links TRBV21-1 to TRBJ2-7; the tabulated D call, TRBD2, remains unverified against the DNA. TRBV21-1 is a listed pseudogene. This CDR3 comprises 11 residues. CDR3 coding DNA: TGTGCCAGCGACGGGGAGGCCGAGCAGTACTTC. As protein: CASDGEAEQYF.

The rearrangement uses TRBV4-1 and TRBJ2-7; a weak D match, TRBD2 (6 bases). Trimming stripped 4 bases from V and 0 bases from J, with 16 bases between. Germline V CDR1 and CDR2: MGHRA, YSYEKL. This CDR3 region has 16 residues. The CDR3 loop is CASSRVAALPSYEQYF. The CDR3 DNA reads TGCGCCAGCAGCCGTGTAGCGGCACTCCCCTCCTACGAGCAGTACTTC.

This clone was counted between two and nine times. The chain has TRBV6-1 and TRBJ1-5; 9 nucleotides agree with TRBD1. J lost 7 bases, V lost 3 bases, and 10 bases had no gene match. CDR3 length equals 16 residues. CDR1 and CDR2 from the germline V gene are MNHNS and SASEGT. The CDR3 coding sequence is TGTGCCAGCAGTGAGCCCGGGACAGGGTTTGGGCAGCCCCAGCATTTT. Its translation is CASSEPGTGFGQPQHF.